The clone carrying this TCR beta chain has at least ten counts. Its antigen is not identified. Preparation of TCR beta libraries was done by quantitative 5'-RACE with molecular barcodes. TCRdb re-derived calls from the 5' RACE reads in MiXCR, one entry per CDR3 protein. This sample yields about 200,000 distinct CDR3 sequences, of which roughly 6.6% are seen a single time; more than 13% belongs to the top ten. V gave up 3 bases and J gave up 0 bases, with 18 bases separating them. This CDR3 has 18 amino acids. The data are from a study of CD8 T cells in ankylosing spondylitis. Study results and limitations: It was reported that disease-linked clones were significantly enriched in matched ankylosing spondylitis synovial fluid. Characteristic of ankylosing spondylitis blood, it appeared, was a TCR beta motif comprising 7 to 9 highly homologous variants. Several of the motif variants were reported before in synovial fluid and blood from reactive arthritis. The disease-linked clones had a CD8+ phenotype and low blood frequencies.

The TCR originated in a male donor with ankylosing spondylitis. Specimen: blood, either unsorted or a sorted T cell fraction (not recorded which). The chain links TRBV12-3 or TRBV12-4 to TRBJ2-4, with D perhaps given as TRBD1 or TRBD2 (8 bases each). The CDR3: CASSFQGAGGLAKNIQYF. In nucleotides, the CDR3 is TGTGCCAGCAGTTTTCAGGGGGCGGGGGGCCTAGCCAAAAACATTCAGTACTTC.